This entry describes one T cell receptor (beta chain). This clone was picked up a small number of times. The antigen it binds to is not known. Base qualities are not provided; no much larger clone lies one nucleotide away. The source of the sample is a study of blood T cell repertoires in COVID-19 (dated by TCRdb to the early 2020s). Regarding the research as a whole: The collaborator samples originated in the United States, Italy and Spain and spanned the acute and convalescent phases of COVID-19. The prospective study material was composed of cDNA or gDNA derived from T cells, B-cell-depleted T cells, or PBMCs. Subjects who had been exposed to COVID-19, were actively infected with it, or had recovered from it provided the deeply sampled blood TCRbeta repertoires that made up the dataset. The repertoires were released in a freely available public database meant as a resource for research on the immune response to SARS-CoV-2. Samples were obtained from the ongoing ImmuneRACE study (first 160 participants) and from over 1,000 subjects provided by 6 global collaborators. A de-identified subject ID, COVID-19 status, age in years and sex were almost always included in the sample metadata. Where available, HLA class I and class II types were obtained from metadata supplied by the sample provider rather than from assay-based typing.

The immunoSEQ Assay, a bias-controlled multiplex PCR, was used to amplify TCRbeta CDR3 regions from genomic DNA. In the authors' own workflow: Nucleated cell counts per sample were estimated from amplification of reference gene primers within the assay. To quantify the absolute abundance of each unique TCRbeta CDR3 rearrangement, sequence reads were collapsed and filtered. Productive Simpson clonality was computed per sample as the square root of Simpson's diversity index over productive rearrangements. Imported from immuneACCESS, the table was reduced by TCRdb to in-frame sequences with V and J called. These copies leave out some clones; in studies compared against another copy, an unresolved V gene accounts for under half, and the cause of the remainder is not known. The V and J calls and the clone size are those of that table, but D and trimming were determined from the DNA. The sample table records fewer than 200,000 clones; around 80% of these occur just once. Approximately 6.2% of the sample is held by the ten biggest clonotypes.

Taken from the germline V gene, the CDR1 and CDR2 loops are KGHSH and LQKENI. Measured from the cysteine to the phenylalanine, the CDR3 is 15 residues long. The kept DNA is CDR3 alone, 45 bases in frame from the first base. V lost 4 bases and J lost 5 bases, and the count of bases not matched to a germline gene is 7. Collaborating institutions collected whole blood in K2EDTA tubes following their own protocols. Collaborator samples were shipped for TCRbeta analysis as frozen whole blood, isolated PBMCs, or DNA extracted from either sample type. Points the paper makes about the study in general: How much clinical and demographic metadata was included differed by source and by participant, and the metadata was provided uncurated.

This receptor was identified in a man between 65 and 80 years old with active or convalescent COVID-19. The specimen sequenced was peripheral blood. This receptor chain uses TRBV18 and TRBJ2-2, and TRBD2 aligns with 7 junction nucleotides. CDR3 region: CASSLSDGRTGELFF. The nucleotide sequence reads TGTGCCAGCTCACTCAGCGACGGGAGGACCGGGGAGCTGTTTTTT.